This T cell receptor (beta chain) was captured in a study of OX40 agonist ivuxolimab in advanced cancers. Study background: Those enrolled were roughly 80% male, with a mean age of around 60 years and ages from roughly 20 to 85.

Findings and limits, study-wide: Expanded clones were, on average, more numerous in CD8+ T cells than in CD4+.

Here immunoSEQ multiplex PCR was the method, and the copy in TCRdb shows in-frame clones only, minus some. The data contain 60,000 or so clones, approximately 88% of them singletons. Comment on this clone: Its target is not known.

This receptor was taken from an adult with an advanced solid tumor such as melanoma, head and neck, liver or kidney cancer. This sample comprised CD4+ or CD8+ T cells sorted from blood, obtained in a trial of the OX40 agonist ivuxolimab.

The CDR3 here is CASSSNRGNYF. CDR3 in DNA: TGTGCCAGCAGTTCAAACAGGGGGAACTACTTC. The chain couples TRBV28 to TRBJ2-5; 8 bases are shared with TRBD1. Germline-derived CDR1 and CDR2 are MDHEN and SYDVKM. V dropped 4 bases and J dropped 14; count of bases not matched to a gene: 6. The CDR3 runs to 11 residues.